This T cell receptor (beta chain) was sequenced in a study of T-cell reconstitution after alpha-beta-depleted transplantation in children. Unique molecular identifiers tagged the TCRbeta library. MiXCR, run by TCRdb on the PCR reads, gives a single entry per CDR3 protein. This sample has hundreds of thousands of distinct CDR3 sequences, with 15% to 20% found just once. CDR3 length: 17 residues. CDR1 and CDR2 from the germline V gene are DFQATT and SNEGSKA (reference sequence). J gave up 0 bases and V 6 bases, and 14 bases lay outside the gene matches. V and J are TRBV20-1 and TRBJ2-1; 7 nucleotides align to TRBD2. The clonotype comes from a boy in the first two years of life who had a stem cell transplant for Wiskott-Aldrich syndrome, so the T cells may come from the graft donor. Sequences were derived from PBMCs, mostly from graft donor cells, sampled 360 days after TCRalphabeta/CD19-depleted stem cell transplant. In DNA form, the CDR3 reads TGCAGTGCGAGCTTACTAGCGCCGAACGCCTCCTACAATGAGCAGTTCTTC. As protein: CSASLLAPNASYNEQFF.